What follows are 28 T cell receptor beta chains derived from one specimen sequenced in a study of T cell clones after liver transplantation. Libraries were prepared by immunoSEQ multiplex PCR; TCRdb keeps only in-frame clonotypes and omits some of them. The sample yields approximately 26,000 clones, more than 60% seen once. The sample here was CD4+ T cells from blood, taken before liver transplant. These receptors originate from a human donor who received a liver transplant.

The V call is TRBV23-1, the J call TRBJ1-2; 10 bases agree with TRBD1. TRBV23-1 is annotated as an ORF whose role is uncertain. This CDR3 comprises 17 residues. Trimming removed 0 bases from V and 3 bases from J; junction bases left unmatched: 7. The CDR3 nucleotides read TGCGCCAGCAGTCAATCGATTAGAGGGACAGGGGACTATGGCTACACCTTC. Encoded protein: CASSQSIRGTGDYGYTF.

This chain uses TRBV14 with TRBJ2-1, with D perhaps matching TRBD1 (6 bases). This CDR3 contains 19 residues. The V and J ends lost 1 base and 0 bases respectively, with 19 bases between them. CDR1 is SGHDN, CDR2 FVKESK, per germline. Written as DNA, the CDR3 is TGTGCCAGCAGCCAAGTAGCAGGGGTCTTTAGGAGCTCCTACAATGAGCAGTTCTTC. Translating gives CASSQVAGVFRSSYNEQFF. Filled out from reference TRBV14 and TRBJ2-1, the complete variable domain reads EAGVTQFPSHSVIEKGQTVTLRCDPISGHDNLYWYRRVMGKEIKFLLHFVKESKQDESGMPNNRFLAERTGGTYSTLKVQPAELEDSGVYFCASSQVAGVFRSSYNEQFFGPGTRLTVL.

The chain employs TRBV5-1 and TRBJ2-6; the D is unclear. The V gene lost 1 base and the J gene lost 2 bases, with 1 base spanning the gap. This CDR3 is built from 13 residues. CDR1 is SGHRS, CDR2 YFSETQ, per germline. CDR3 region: CASSLPGANVLTF. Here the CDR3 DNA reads TGCGCCAGCAGCTTGCCTGGGGCCAACGTCCTGACTTTC.

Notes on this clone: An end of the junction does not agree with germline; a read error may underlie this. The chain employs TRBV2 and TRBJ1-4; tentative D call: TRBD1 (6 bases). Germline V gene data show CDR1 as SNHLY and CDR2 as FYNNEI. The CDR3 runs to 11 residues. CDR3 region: CASSDLGGQTF. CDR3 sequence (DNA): TGTGCCAGCAGTGACCTGGGAGGACAGACTTTT.

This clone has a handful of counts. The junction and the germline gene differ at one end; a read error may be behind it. In DNA, the CDR3 is TGTGCCAGCCGACAGGGGTCCGGGACCCCAAAGGCCTTT. Amino acids: CASRQGSGTPKAF. The chain has TRBV7-9 and TRBJ1-1; 8 bases are a match to TRBD1. Germline V gene data show CDR1 as SEHNR and CDR2 as FQNEAQ (reference sequence). The CDR3 length is 13 residues.

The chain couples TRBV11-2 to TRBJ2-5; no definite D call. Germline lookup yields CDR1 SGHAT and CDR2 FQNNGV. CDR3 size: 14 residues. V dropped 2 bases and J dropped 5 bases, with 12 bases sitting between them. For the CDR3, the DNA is TGTGCCAGCAGCTTACACTCCGAAGAGGAGACCCAGTACTTC. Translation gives CASSLHSEEETQYF.

CDR3 in DNA: TGCGCCAGCATGGCGGGGGAAACCTACGAGCAGTACTTC. This sequence encodes CASMAGETYEQYF. The chain recombines TRBV5-1 with TRBJ2-7, with 7 bases that match TRBD2. Trimming took 6 bases from V and 2 from J; bases not matched to a gene: 5. The CDR3 covers 13 residues. The germline CDR1 and CDR2 sequences are SGHRS and YFSETQ. The whole variable domain, remainder taken from reference TRBV5-1 and TRBJ2-7, is KAGVTQTPRYLIKTRGQQVTLSCSPISGHRSVSWYQQTPGQGLQFLFEYFSETQRNKGNFPGRFSGRQFSNSRSEMNVSTLELGDSALYLCASMAGETYEQYFGPGTRLTVT.

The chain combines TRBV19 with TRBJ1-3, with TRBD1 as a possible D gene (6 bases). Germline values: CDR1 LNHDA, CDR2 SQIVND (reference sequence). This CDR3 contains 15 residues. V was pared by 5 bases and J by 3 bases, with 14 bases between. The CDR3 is CASSPRGGIGNTIYF. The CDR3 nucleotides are TGTGCCAGTAGTCCCCGAGGGGGAATTGGAAACACCATATATTTT. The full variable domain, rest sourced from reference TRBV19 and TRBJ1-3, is DGGITQSPKYLFRKEGQNVTLSCEQNLNHDAMYWYRQDPGQGLRLIYYSQIVNDFQKGDIAEGYSVSREKKESFPLTVTSAQKNPTAFYLCASSPRGGIGNTIYFGEGSWLTVV.

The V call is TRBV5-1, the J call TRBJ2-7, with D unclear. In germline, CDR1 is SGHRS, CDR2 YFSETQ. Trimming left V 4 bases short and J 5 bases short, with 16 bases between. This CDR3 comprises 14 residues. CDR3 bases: TGCGCCAGCAGCCCATTTGGAGTAGGGAACGAGCAGTACTTC. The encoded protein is CASSPFGVGNEQYF.

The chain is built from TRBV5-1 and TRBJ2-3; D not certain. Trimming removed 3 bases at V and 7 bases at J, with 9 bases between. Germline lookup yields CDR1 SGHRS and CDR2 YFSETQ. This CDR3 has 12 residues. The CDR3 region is CASSWIGYTQYF. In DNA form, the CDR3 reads TGCGCCAGCAGCTGGATCGGATATACGCAGTATTTT.

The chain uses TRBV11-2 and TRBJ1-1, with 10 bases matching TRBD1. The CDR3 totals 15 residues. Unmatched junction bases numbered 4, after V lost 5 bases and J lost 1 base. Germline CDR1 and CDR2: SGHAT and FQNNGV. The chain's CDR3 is CASSARDRGNTEAFF. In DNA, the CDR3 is TGTGCCAGCAGCGCCCGGGACAGGGGGAACACTGAAGCTTTCTTT.

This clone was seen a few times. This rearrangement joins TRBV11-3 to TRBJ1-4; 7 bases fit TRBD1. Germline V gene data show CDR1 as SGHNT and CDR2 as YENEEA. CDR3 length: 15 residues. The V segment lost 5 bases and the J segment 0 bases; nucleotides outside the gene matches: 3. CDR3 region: CASSPGTATNEKLFF. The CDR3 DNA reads TGTGCCAGCAGCCCTGGGACAGCAACTAATGAAAAACTGTTTTTT.

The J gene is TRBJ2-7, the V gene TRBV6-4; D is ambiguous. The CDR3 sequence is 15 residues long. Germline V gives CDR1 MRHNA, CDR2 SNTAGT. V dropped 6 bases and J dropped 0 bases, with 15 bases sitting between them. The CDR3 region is CASRFAVLSSYEQYV. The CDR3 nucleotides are TGTGCCAGCAGGTTCGCAGTCCTAAGCTCCTACGAGCAGTACGTC.

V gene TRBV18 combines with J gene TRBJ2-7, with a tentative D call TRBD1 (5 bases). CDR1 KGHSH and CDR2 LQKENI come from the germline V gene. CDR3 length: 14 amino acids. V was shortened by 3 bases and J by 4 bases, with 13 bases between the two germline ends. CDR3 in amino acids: CASSPSQGAYEQYV. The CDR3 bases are TGTGCCAGCTCACCGTCGCAGGGTGCGTACGAGCAGTACGTC.

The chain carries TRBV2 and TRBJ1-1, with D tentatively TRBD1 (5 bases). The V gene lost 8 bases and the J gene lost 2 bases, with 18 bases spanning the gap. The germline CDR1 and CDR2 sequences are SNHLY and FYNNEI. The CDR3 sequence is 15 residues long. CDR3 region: CASSWGTALNTEAFF. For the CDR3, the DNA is TGTGCCAGCTCCTGGGGGACGGCTCTTAACACTGAAGCTTTCTTT.

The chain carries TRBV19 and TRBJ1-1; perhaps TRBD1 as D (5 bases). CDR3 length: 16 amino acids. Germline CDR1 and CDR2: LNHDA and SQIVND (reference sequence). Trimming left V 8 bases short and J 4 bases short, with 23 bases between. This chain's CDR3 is CASFTAWGGGGTEAFF. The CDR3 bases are TGTGCCAGTTTTACCGCCTGGGGCGGGGGAGGCACTGAAGCTTTCTTT.

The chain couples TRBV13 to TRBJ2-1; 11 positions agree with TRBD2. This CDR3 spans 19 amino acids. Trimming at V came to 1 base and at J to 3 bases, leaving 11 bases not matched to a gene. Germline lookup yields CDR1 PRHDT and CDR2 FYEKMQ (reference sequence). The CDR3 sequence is CASSLAFSSGGTLYNEQFF. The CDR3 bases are TGTGCCAGCAGCTTAGCCTTTTCTAGCGGGGGGACCCTCTACAATGAGCAGTTCTTC.

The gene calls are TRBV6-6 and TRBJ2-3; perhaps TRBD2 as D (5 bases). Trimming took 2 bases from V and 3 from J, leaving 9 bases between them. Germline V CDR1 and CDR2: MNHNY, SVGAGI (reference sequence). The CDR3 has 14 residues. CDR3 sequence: CASSYRGNTDTQYF. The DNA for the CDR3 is TGTGCCAGCAGTTACCGAGGGAATACAGATACGCAGTATTTT.

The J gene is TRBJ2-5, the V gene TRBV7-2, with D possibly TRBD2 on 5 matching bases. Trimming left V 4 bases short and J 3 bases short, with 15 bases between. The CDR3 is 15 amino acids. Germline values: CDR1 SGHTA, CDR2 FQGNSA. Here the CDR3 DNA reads TGTGCCAGCAGCTACCAGGCGGGCCTAAAAGAGACCCAGTACTTC. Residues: CASSYQAGLKETQYF.

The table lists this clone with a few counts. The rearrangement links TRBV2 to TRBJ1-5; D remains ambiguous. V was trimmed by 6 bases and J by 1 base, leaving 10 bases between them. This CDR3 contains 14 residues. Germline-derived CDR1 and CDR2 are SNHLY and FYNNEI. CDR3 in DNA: TGTGCCAGCAGACCTGCGACCAGCAATCAGCCCCAGCATTTT. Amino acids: CASRPATSNQPQHF.

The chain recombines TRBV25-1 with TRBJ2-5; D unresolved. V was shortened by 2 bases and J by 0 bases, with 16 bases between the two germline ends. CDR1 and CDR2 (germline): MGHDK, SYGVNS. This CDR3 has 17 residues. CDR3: CASSEIWKGMYQETQYF. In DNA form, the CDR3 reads TGTGCCAGCAGTGAAATATGGAAGGGAATGTACCAAGAGACCCAGTACTTC.

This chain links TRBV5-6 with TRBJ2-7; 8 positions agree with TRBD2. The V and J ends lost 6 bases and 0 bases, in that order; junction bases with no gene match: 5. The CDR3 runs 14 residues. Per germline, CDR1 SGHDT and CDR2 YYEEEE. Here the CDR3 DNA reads TGTGCCAGCACCCTAGCGGGCCCCTCCTACGAGCAGTACTTC. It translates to CASTLAGPSYEQYF.

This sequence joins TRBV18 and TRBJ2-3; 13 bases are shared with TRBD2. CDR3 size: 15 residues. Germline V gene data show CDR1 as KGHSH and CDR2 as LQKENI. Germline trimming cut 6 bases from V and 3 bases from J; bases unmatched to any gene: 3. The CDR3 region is CASSPGLAGTDTQYF. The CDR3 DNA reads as TGTGCCAGCTCCCCGGGACTAGCGGGGACAGATACGCAGTATTTT.

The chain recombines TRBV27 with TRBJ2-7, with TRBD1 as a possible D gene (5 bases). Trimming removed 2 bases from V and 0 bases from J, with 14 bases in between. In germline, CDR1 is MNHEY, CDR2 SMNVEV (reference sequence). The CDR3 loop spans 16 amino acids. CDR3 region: CASSLSGHGSSYEQYF. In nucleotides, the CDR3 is TGTGCCAGCAGTTTAAGTGGACATGGCAGCTCCTACGAGCAGTACTTC.

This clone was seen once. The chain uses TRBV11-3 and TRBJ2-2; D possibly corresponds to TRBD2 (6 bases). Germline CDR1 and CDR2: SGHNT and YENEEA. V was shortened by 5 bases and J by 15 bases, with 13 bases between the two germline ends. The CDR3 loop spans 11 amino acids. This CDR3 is CASSRLERVFF. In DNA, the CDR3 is TGTGCCAGCAGCCGCCTCGAGCGGGTGTTTTTT.

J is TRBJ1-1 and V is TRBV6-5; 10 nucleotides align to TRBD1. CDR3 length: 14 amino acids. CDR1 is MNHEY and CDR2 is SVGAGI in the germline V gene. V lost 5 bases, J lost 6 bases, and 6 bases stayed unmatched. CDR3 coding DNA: TGTGCCAGCAGTCAGACAGGGGGCGCCGCTGAAGCTTTCTTT. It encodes CASSQTGGAAEAFF.

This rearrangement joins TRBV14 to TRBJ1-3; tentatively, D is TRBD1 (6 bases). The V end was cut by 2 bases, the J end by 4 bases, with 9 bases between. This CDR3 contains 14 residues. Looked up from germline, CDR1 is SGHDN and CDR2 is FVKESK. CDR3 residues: CASSQRGGGNTIYF. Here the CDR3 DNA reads TGTGCCAGCAGCCAACGGGGGGGCGGAAACACCATATATTTT.

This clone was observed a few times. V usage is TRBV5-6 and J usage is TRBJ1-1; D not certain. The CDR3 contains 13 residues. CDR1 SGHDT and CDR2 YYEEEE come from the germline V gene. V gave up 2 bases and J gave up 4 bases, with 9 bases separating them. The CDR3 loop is CASSFSASTEAFF. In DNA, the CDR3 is TGTGCCAGCAGCTTCTCTGCGAGCACTGAAGCTTTCTTT.